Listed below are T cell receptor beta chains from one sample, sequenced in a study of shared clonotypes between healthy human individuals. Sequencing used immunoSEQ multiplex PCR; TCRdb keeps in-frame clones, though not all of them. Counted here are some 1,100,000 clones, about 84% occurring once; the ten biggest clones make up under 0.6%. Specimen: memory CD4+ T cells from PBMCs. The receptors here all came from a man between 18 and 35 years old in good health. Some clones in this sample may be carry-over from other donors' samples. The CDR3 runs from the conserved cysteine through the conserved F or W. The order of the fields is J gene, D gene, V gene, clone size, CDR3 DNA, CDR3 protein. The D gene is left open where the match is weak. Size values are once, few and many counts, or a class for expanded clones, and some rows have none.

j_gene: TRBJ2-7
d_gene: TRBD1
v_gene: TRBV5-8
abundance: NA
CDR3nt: TGTGCCAGCAGCTTTCCCCCCGGGACAGGGGGCCACGAGCAGTACTTC
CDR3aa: CASSFPPGTGGHEQYF

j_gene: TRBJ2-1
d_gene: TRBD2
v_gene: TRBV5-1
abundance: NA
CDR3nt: TGCGCCAGCATGGGGCTAGCGGGTGCCCGGGGTGAGCAGTTCTTC
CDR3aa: CASMGLAGARGEQFF

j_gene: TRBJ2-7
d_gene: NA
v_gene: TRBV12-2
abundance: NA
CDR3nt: TGTGCAAGTCGCTTAGCGGCAGAAAGCGACTCCTACGAGCAGTACTTC
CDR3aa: CASRLAAESDSYEQYF

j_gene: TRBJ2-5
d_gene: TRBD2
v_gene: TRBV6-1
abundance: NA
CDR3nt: TGTGCCAGCAGGGGGGGACTAGCAAACCAAGAGACCCAGTACTTC
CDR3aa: CASRGGLANQETQYF

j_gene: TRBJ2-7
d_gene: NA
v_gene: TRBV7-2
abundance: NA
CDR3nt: TGTGCCAGCAGCTTAGGCACAGGGATAACCTACGAGCAGTACTTC
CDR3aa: CASSLGTGITYEQYF

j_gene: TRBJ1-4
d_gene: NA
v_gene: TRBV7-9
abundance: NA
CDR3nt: TGTGCCAGCAGCTTATCGTCGGGAGTCAATGAAAAACTGTTTTTT
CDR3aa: CASSLSSGVNEKLFF

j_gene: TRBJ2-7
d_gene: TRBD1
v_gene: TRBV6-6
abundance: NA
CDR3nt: TGTGCCAGCAGCCGACAGGGTATCTACGAGCAGTACTTC
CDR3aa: CASSRQGIYEQYF

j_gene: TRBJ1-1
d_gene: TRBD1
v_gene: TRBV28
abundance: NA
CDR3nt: TGTGCCAGCGTTCTAACAGGGGGCTCTGCTGAAGCTTTCTTT
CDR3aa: CASVLTGGSAEAFF

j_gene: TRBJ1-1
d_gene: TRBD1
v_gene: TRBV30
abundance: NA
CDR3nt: TGTGCCTGGAGTCACGGGACAGCCGAAGCTTTCTTT
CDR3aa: CAWSHGTAEAFF

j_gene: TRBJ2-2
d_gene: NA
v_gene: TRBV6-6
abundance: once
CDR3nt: TGTGCCAGCAGATCAAGGGGGTCGACCGGGGAGCTGTTTTTT
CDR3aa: CASRSRGSTGELFF

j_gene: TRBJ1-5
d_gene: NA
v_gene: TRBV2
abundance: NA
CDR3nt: TGTGCCAGCAGTGAAGCGCGGGGGAGGCAGCCCCAGCATTTT
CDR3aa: CASSEARGRQPQHF

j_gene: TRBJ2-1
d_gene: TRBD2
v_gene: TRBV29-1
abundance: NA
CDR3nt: TGCAGCGTTGAAGCCGTGGGACTAGCCTACAATGAGCAGTTCTTC
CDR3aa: CSVEAVGLAYNEQFF

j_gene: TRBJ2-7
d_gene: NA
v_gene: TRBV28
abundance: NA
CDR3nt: TGTGCCAGCAGTAGGTTGAGCGCCATCTCCTACGAGCAGTACTTC
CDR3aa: CASSRLSAISYEQYF

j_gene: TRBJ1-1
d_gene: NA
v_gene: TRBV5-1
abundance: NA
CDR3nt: TGCGCCAGCAGCTCACCAGGGCTGTCTGAAGCTTTCTTT
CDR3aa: CASSSPGLSEAFF

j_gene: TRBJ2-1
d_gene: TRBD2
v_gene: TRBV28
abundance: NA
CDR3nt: TGTGCCAGCATCGCGGGGGGCGCGGGCCCCCTTTGGGGCTTCTTC
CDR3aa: CASIAGGAGPLWGFF

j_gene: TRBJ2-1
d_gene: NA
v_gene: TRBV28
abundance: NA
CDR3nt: TGTGCCAGCAGCAACAGGGATGAGCAGTTCTTC
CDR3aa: CASSNRDEQFF

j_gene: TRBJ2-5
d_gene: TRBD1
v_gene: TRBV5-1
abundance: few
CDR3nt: TGCGCCAGCAGCTTGGACATGTTACAGGGGGCAGAGACCCAGTACTTC
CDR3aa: CASSLDMLQGAETQYF

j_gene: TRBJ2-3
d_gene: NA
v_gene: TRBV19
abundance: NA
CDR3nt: TGTGCCAGTAGGATTCGACATAGCACAGATACGCAGTATTTT
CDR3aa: CASRIRHSTDTQYF

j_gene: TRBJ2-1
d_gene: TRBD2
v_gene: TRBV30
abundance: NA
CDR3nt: TGTGCCTGGACTAGCGGATACTACAATGAGCAGTTCTTC
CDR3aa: CAWTSGYYNEQFF

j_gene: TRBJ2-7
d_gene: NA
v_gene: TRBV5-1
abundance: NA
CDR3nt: TGCGCCAGCAGCGAGGGGCCCGTTCGGCCGGGGGTTTCCGAGCAGTACTTC
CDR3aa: CASSEGPVRPGVSEQYF

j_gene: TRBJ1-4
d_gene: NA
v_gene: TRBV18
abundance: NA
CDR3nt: TGTGCCAGCTCACCAGTAGCAACTAATGAAAAACTGTTTTTT
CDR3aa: CASSPVATNEKLFF

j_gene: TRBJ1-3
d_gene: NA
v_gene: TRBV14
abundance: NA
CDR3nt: TGTGCCAGCAGCCAAGTCGGGGTTTCTGGAAACACCATATATTTT
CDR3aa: CASSQVGVSGNTIYF

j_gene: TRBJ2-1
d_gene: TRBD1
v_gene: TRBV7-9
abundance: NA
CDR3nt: TGTGCCAGCAGCTCGGACCGCCAGGGGGATCCCAATGAGCAGTTCTTC
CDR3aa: CASSSDRQGDPNEQFF

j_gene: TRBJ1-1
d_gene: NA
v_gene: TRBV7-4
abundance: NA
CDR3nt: TGTGCCAGCAGCCCAAAGGACCAGAACACTGAAGCTTTCTTT
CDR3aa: CASSPKDQNTEAFF

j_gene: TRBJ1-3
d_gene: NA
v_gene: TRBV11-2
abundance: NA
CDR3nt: TGTGCCAGCAGCTTAAGATCGCCGGCAGGTCTTTCTGGAAACACCATATATTTT
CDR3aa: CASSLRSPAGLSGNTIYF

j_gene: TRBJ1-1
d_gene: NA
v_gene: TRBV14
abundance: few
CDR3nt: TGTGCCAGCACCCCTCTCCGGGGGGGGAACACTGAAGCTTTCTTT
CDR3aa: CASTPLRGGNTEAFF

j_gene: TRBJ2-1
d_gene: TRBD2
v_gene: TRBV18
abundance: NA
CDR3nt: TGTGCCAGCTTAGCGGGAGGCCCCTCGAATGAGCAGTTCTTC
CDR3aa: CASLAGGPSNEQFF

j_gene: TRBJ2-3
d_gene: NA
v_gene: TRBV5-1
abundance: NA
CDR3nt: TGCGCCAGCAGCTTGATCGGACAGTCCACAGATACGCAGTATTTT
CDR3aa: CASSLIGQSTDTQYF

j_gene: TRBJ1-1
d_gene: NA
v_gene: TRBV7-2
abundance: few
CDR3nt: TGTGCCAGCAGCTTCGGACGGAACACTGAAGCTTTCTTT
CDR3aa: CASSFGRNTEAFF

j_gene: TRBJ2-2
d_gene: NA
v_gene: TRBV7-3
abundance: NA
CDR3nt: TGTGCCAGCAGCTTAGGCGGCCCGAACACCGGGGAGCTGTTTTTT
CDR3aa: CASSLGGPNTGELFF

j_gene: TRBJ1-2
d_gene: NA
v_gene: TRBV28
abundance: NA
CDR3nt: TGTGCCAGCAGTCAAAGGAGCTTTCTAAACTATGGCTACACCTTC
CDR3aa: CASSQRSFLNYGYTF

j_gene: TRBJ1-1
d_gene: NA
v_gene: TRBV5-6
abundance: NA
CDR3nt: TGTGCCAGCAGCTTTGGCAGGAGGGGTGCTTTCTTT
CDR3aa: CASSFGRRGAFF

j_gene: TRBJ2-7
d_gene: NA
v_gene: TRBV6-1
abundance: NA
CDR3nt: TGTGCCAGCAGTGAAAATAGGGGTTACGAGCAGTACTTC
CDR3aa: CASSENRGYEQYF

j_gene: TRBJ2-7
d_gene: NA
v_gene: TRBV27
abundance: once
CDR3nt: TGTGCCAGCTGCTCGACAGGAGGCTACTACGAGCAGTACTTC
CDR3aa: CASCSTGGYYEQYF

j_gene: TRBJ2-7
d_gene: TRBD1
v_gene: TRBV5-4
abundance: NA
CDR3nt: TGTGCCAGCAGCGTCCCCGGGACAGGGCAATCCGAGCAGTACTTC
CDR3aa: CASSVPGTGQSEQYF

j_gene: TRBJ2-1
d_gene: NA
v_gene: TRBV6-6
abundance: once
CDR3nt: TGTGCCAGCAGTTACTATTTTGGCAATGAGCAGTTCTTC
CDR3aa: CASSYYFGNEQFF

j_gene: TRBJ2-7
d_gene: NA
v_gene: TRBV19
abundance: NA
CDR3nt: TGTGCCATGTCTGACAACCCGACCGGGACACCTTCCTACGAGCAGTACTTC
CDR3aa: CAMSDNPTGTPSYEQYF

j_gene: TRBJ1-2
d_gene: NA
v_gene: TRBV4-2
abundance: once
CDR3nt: TGTGCCAGCACCTCCAGGGCGAGGGACTATGGCTACACCTTC
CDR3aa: CASTSRARDYGYTF

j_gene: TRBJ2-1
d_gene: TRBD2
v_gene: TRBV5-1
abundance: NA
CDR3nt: TGCGCCAGCAGCACCGGGACTAGCGGGAGGGTCAATGAGCAGTTCTTC
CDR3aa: CASSTGTSGRVNEQFF

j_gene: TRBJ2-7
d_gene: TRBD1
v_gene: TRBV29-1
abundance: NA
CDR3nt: TGCAGCGTTAAGGGACAGTACTCCTACGAGCAGTACTTC
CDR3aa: CSVKGQYSYEQYF

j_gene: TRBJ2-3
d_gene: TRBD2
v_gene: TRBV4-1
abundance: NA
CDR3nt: TGCGCCAGCAGCCAAGGCCCTAGCGGGCGCTATAGCACAGATACGCAGTATTTT
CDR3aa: CASSQGPSGRYSTDTQYF

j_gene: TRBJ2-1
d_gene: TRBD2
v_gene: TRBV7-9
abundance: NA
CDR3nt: TGTGCCAGCAGCTTAGGAGCAGTAGCGGGAGTCGCCTACAATGAGCAGTTCTTC
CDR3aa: CASSLGAVAGVAYNEQFF

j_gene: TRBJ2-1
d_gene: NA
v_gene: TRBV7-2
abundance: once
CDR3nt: TGTGCCAGCACCCCCAGCACAGCCCGCCTACATGAGCAGTTCTTC
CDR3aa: CASTPSTARLHEQFF

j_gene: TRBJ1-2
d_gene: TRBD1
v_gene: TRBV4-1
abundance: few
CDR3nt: TGCGCCAGCAGCCAAGAGGACAGGGGTTTACAGGGCTACACCTTC
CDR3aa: CASSQEDRGLQGYTF

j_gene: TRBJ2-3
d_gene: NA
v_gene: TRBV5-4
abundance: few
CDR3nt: TGTGCCAGCAGCTTGGATCTGCGGGGCACAGATACGCAGTATTTT
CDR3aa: CASSLDLRGTDTQYF

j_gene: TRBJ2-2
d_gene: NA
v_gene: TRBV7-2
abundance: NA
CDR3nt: TGTGCCAGCAGCTTAGTGGGCGGGCCAGACACCGGGGAGCTGTTTTTT
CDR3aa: CASSLVGGPDTGELFF

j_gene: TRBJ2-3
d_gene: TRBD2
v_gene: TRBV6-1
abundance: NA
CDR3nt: TGTGCCAGCAGCAGTCTAGCGGGAGCTGAAGATACGCAGTATTTT
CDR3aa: CASSSLAGAEDTQYF

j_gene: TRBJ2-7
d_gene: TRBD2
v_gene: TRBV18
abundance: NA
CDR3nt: TGTGCCAGCTCACCTACTCCAGGGACTAGCGGAGCCGGCAGCTCCTACGAGCAGTACTTC
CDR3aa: CASSPTPGTSGAGSSYEQYF

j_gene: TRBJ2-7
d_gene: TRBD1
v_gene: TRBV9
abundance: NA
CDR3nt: TGTGCCAGCAGCGTAGAAGGGACAGCAATTTACGAGCAGTACTTC
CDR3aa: CASSVEGTAIYEQYF

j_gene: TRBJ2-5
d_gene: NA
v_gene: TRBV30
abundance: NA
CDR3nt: TGTGCCTGGAGTGTAACTCTGGAAGAGACCCAGTACTTC
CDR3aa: CAWSVTLEETQYF